The next 22 T cell receptor beta chains were all read from a single sample in a study of OX40 agonist ivuxolimab in advanced cancers. Repertoires were generated with immunoSEQ multiplex PCR, while TCRdb's copy carries only in-frame clones and drops some. The table lists about 55,000 clones, almost 90% of them singletons, with 5.5% to 8% in the top ten. The sample was CD4+ or CD8+ T cells sorted from blood, taken in a trial of the OX40 agonist ivuxolimab. Source of these receptors: an adult with an advanced solid tumor such as melanoma, head and neck, liver or kidney cancer.

This chain joins TRBV15 and TRBJ1-2; weak D call: TRBD1 (5 bases). Trimming cost V 0 bases and J 4 bases, with 12 bases left between them. The germline gives CDR1 LNHNV, CDR2 YYDKDF (reference sequence). The CDR3 is 15 residues long. This chain's CDR3 is CATSRDRVGVYGYTF. The CDR3 DNA follows: TGTGCCACCAGCAGAGATCGCGTGGGGGTCTATGGCTACACCTTC.

The chain recombines TRBV7-3 with TRBJ2-2; 8 nucleotides match TRBD1. Germline V CDR1 and CDR2: SGHTA, FQGTGA. The J segment lost 2 bases and the V segment lost 3 bases, leaving 5 bases of the junction unmatched. The CDR3 is made up of 16 amino acids. The CDR3 DNA follows: TGTGCCAGCAGCTTGCCGGGACAGGCCAACACCGGGGAGCTGTTTTTT. It yields the protein CASSLPGQANTGELFF.

V gene TRBV5-1 combines with J gene TRBJ2-1, with 8 bases matching TRBD1. V gave up 9 bases and J gave up 6 bases; unmatched junction bases: 11. The CDR3 has 14 amino acids. CDR1 and CDR2 from the germline V gene are SGHRS and YFSETQ. Here the CDR3 reads CATKLLTGGNEQFF. CDR3 nucleotide sequence: TGCGCCACCAAGCTTCTTACAGGGGGCAATGAGCAGTTCTTC.

This clone was picked up a small number of times. The J gene is TRBJ2-1, the V gene TRBV15, with 8 bases that match TRBD2. With V trimmed by 1 base and J by 4 bases, 9 bases remained unmatched. Germline V gene sequence: CDR1 LNHNV, CDR2 YYDKDF (reference sequence). This CDR3 has 17 residues. The CDR3 here is CATSRGVSGSGYNEQFF. For the CDR3, the DNA is TGTGCCACCAGCAGAGGCGTCAGCGGGAGTGGGTACAATGAGCAGTTCTTC.

J is TRBJ2-3 and V is TRBV5-1, with TRBD1 as a possible D gene (5 bases). Trimming removed 0 bases from V and 3 bases from J, with 14 bases in between. This CDR3 region has 16 residues. Per germline, CDR1 SGHRS and CDR2 YFSETQ. The CDR3 DNA follows: TGCGCCAGCAGCTTGGCCCTAGGGGCTGGGACAGATACGCAGTATTTT. Its protein is CASSLALGAGTDTQYF.

V is TRBV13 and J is TRBJ2-5, with 11 bases matching TRBD2. With 1 base clipped from V and 5 bases from J, the junction kept 3 bases outside the gene matches. The CDR3 covers 15 residues. Per the germline V gene, CDR1 is PRHDT and CDR2 is FYEKMQ (reference sequence). The CDR3 nucleotides read TGTGCCAGCAGCTTAGCGGCTAGCGGGAGGGAGACCCAGTACTTC. Encoded protein: CASSLAASGRETQYF.

This clone was counted once. The chain joins TRBV19 to TRBJ2-7, with D perhaps TRBD1 (5 bases). The germline gives CDR1 LNHDA, CDR2 SQIVND (reference sequence). Trimming stripped 9 bases from V and 6 bases from J, with 18 bases between. This CDR3 comprises 13 residues. The DNA of the CDR3 is TGTGCCAGCCGTGACAGCCCCTCCCGCGAGCAGTACTTC. Its protein product is CASRDSPSREQYF.

The J gene is TRBJ2-5, the V gene TRBV5-6; D gene unclear. Trimming pared 6 bases from V and 2 bases from J, leaving 11 bases between. Germline CDR1 is SGHDT and CDR2 is YYEEEE. The CDR3 is made up of 13 amino acids. CDR3 coding DNA: TGTGCCAGCACCTTATATGGTCAAGAGACCCAGTACTTC. This sequence encodes CASTLYGQETQYF.

The V gene is TRBV7-6, the J gene TRBJ2-5; the D gene is possibly TRBD2 (6 bases). The CDR3 runs 12 residues. Germline V gene data show CDR1 as SGHVS and CDR2 as FNYEAQ. The V end was cut by 3 bases, the J end by 4 bases, with 6 bases between. CDR3 in amino acids: CASSFGGETQYF. DNA for the CDR3: TGTGCCAGCAGCTTCGGGGGAGAGACCCAGTACTTC.

V is TRBV27 and J is TRBJ1-2, with 7 positions matching TRBD1. The CDR3 covers 14 residues. V shed 4 bases, J shed 3 bases, and the junction held 5 bases outside the gene matches. Germline V gene data show CDR1 as MNHEY and CDR2 as SMNVEV (reference sequence). The DNA for the CDR3 is TGTGCCAGCAGTTCCCTTGACAGGGACTATGGCTACACCTTC. Encoded protein: CASSSLDRDYGYTF.

V is TRBV7-2 and J is TRBJ2-7, with 8 bases matching TRBD2. Trimming at V came to 6 bases and at J to 2 bases, leaving 9 bases not matched to a gene. The V gene's germline CDR1 is SGHTA and CDR2 FQGNSA. This CDR3 contains 15 residues. The CDR3 bases are TGTGCCAGCAGTCTCCGGGGGGGGGAACCCTACGAGCAGTACTTC. It specifies CASSLRGGEPYEQYF.

This chain uses TRBV28 with TRBJ2-1; D uncertain. Trimming pared 10 bases from V and 8 bases from J, leaving 12 bases between. This CDR3 is built from 11 residues. Germline CDR1 reads MDHEN; CDR2 reads SYDVKM. Written as DNA, the CDR3 is TGTGCCACCACCGCGGACGATGAGCAGTTCTTC. This translates into CATTADDEQFF.

V and J are TRBV19 and TRBJ1-2, with TRBD1 as a possible D gene (5 bases). The CDR3 loop spans 14 amino acids. Trimming took off 11 bases at V and 4 bases at J, with 20 bases between the two ends. Germline V gene data show CDR1 as LNHDA and CDR2 as SQIVND (reference sequence). The CDR3 here is CAPNVGALPYGYTF. CDR3 sequence (DNA): TGTGCCCCGAATGTAGGGGCGCTCCCCTATGGCTACACCTTC. The complete variable domain, with remaining parts taken from reference TRBV19 and TRBJ1-2, reads DGGITQSPKYLFRKEGQNVTLSCEQNLNHDAMYWYRQDPGQGLRLIYYSQIVNDFQKGDIAEGYSVSREKKESFPLTVTSAQKNPTAFYLCAPNVGALPYGYTFGSGTRLTVV.

V gene TRBV25-1 combines with J gene TRBJ1-1; 11 bases are shared with TRBD1. Germline V gene lookup returns CDR1 MGHDK and CDR2 SYGVNS. The CDR3 is made up of 12 amino acids. V was pared by 8 bases and J by 9 bases, with 5 bases of the junction left unmatched. The CDR3 DNA follows: TGTGCCAGCGTTAAGGACAGGGGGCAAGCTTTCTTT. The encoded protein is CASVKDRGQAFF.

The rearrangement joins TRBV6-5 to TRBJ2-7; D is possibly TRBD2 (5 bases). The CDR3 length is 11 residues. Germline V gene lookup returns CDR1 MNHEY and CDR2 SVGAGI. Trimming removed 6 bases from V and 6 bases from J, with 9 bases in between. CDR3 amino acids: CASSRGIEQYF. The CDR3 DNA sequence: TGTGCCAGCAGCCGGGGTATCGAGCAGTACTTC.

This chain uses TRBV19 with TRBJ1-2; D not certain. Trimming shortened V by 3 bases and J by 8 bases, and 16 bases separated the two germline ends. The CDR3 consists of 14 residues. Germline-derived CDR1 and CDR2 are LNHDA and SQIVND (reference sequence). The CDR3 DNA follows: TGTGCCAGTAGTATTGGTCAGAATCATAACGGCTACACCTTC. Translated, it gives CASSIGQNHNGYTF.

The CDR3 bases are TGTGCCAGCAGCCATCGACTAGCGGGGGACTACGAGCAGTACTTC. It codes for CASSHRLAGDYEQYF. The chain combines TRBV7-9 with TRBJ2-7; 12 nucleotides line up with TRBD2. V lost 5 bases and J lost 3; bases outside the gene matches: 5. The CDR3 is made up of 15 amino acids. Germline lookup yields CDR1 SEHNR and CDR2 FQNEAQ (reference sequence).

This clone came up a few times. J is TRBJ1-5 and V is TRBV6-5, with a tentative D call TRBD1 (5 bases). The length of the CDR3 is 15 residues. Germline V gene data show CDR1 as MNHEY and CDR2 as SVGAGI. The germline V and J ends were trimmed by 8 bases and 8 bases, with 22 bases remaining between them. CDR3 residues: CASRWGGNSWEPQHF. CDR3 nucleotides: TGTGCCAGCCGTTGGGGGGGGAACAGCTGGGAGCCCCAGCATTTT.

J is TRBJ2-7 and V is TRBV18; 9 bases are a match to TRBD2. Germline CDR1 reads KGHSH; CDR2 reads LQKENI. This CDR3 contains 15 residues. The V gene end was trimmed by 0 bases and the J gene end by 4 bases; junction bases not matched to a gene: 4. CDR3 coding DNA: TGTGCCAGCTCACCACCCTCGCGGGAGGGTTACGAGCAGTACTTC. Translation: CASSPPSREGYEQYF.

This clone was seen more than once but under ten times. This chain links TRBV10-3 with TRBJ2-7; 8 bases align to TRBD2. The CDR3 loop spans 15 amino acids. J gave up 5 bases and V 2 bases, and 8 bases lay outside the gene matches. The germline V gene has CDR1 ENHRY and CDR2 SYGVKD. DNA for the CDR3: TGTGCCATCAGTGAGCCAACCCGGGGGGGCGACGAGCAGTACTTC. This gives the protein CAISEPTRGGDEQYF.

This clone has just a few counts. The V gene is TRBV2, the J gene TRBJ2-7; D ambiguous. Trimming removed 4 bases from V and 6 bases from J, with 10 bases in between. The CDR3 is 12 residues long. The V gene's germline CDR1 is SNHLY and CDR2 FYNNEI. The DNA of the CDR3 is TGTGCCAGCAGTGCTTCCGGGCCCGAGCAGTACTTC. Its translation: CASSASGPEQYF.

The chain recombines TRBV5-4 with TRBJ2-6; TRBD2 matches at 9 bases. V was pared by 10 bases and J by 0 bases, with 8 bases of the junction left unmatched. The CDR3 runs to 16 residues. In germline, CDR1 is SGHNT, CDR2 YYREEE (reference sequence). CDR3 in amino acids: CAAILAGSSGANVLTF. DNA for the CDR3: TGTGCCGCGATACTAGCGGGTTCCTCTGGGGCCAACGTCCTGACTTTC.